A single sample is the source of the 8 T cell receptor beta chains below, sequenced in a study of T cell responses to AZD1222 COVID-19 vaccine. Data came from immunoSEQ multiplex PCR; TCRdb stores just in-frame clones and leaves some out. Among 90,000 to 100,000 clones listed, around 89% were seen once. The input for sequencing was peripheral blood, taken on day 0 of AZD1222 vaccination. The receptors were sampled from an adult in good health.

The chain combines TRBV19 with TRBJ2-7; 8 positions match TRBD2. V dropped 3 bases and J dropped 2; count of bases not matched to a gene: 6. Germline V gene lookup returns CDR1 LNHDA and CDR2 SQIVND (reference sequence). There are 15 residues in the CDR3. The CDR3 DNA sequence: TGTGCCAGTAGTATCTCAACTAGCGGAACCTACGAGCAGTACTTC. Protein sequence: CASSISTSGTYEQYF.

V gene TRBV28 combines with J gene TRBJ1-2; 8 bases line up with TRBD1. This CDR3 has 16 amino acids. Trimming at V came to 2 bases and at J to 5 bases, leaving 10 bases not matched to a gene. CDR1 is MDHEN, CDR2 SYDVKM, per germline. In DNA form, the CDR3 reads TGTGCCAGCAGTTTACCACTAAGGACAGGGAAGTATGGCTACACCTTC. The encoded protein is CASSLPLRTGKYGYTF.

The CDR3 region is CASSLLPPVGEQYF. CDR3 in DNA: TGCGCCAGCAGCCTTCTCCCGCCCGTTGGCGAGCAGTACTTC. The V and J genes are TRBV4-1 and TRBJ2-7; no reliable D call. CDR1 is MGHRA, CDR2 YSYEKL, per germline. CDR3 length: 14 residues. Trimming pared 4 bases from V and 6 bases from J, leaving 16 bases between.

The gene calls are TRBV27 and TRBJ1-3; D not resolved. There are 11 residues in the CDR3. With 6 bases removed from V and 9 bases from J, the gap between germline ends came to 9 bases. Germline CDR1 MNHEY, CDR2 SMNVEV (reference sequence). The CDR3 bases are TGTGCCAGCAGAACCGGCGGCACCATATATTTT. Translated, it gives CASRTGGTIYF.

This clone was detected only a few times. The chain employs TRBV6-6 and TRBJ2-1, with 13 bases matching TRBD2. The length of the CDR3 is 16 residues. Germline CDR1 reads MNHNY; CDR2 reads SVGAGI (reference sequence). V shed 6 bases, J shed 7 bases, and the junction held 9 bases outside the gene matches. The CDR3 sequence is CASRPELAGGLNEQFF. The CDR3 nucleotides read TGTGCCAGCAGGCCAGAACTAGCGGGAGGGTTGAATGAGCAGTTCTTC.

The chain employs TRBV5-1 and TRBJ1-1; 9 bases map to TRBD1. With V trimmed by 1 base and J by 4 bases, 2 bases remained unmatched. CDR3 length: 14 amino acids. Germline CDR1 is SGHRS and CDR2 is YFSETQ. The CDR3 loop reads CASSLTGGPTEAFF. CDR3 in DNA: TGCGCCAGCAGCTTGACAGGGGGCCCCACTGAAGCTTTCTTT.

This rearrangement joins TRBV3-1 (or the pseudogene TRBV3-2) to TRBJ1-1; D perhaps matches TRBD1 (5 bases). Trimming pared 7 bases from V and 1 base from J, leaving 7 bases between. Germline V gene lookup returns CDR1 LGHDT and CDR2 YNNKEL (reference sequence). The CDR3 is made up of 12 amino acids. CDR3 protein: CASNQGNTEAFF. CDR3 nucleotides: TGTGCCAGCAACCAGGGGAACACTGAAGCTTTCTTT.

V is TRBV11-3 and J is TRBJ2-1, with 12 bases lining up with TRBD2. The J segment lost 6 bases and the V segment lost 0 bases, leaving 6 bases of the junction unmatched. The germline CDR1 and CDR2 sequences are SGHNT and YENEEA. CDR3 length equals 17 residues. The chain's CDR3 is CASSLDHSTSGSNEQFF. For the CDR3, the DNA is TGTGCCAGCAGCTTAGATCATTCGACTAGCGGGAGCAATGAGCAGTTCTTC.